These T cell receptor beta chains were read from a single sample in a study of blood T cell repertoires in COVID-19. The assay was immunoSEQ multiplex PCR, and TCRdb's table has in-frame clones only and misses some. The profile shows over 90,000 clones, roughly 90% of them singletons. The sequencing input was peripheral blood. The receptors stem from a woman aged 60 to 75 with acute or convalescent COVID-19. CDR3s include the opening cysteine and the closing phenylalanine or tryptophan. Not all rows give a size; the values are once, few, many and, for expanded clones, a class.

j_call clone_size cdr3_length v_call cdr3_aa
TRBJ2-1 - 16 TRBV24-1 CATSDPTGEYYNEQFF
TRBJ1-1 - 15 TRBV3-1/TRBV3-2 CASSPQGQVGTEAFF
TRBJ1-1 - 16 TRBV5-1 CASSRGTGGRDTEAFF
TRBJ2-1 - 16 TRBV24-1 CATSDFELAGSNEQFF
TRBJ1-4 once 15 TRBV6-5 CASSSSGGRGEKLFF
TRBJ1-1 - 12 TRBV7-2 CASGTGATEAFF
TRBJ2-1 - 15 TRBV6-1 CASSESRGTYNEQFF
TRBJ2-1 - 16 TRBV12-2 CASRWRLLPSYNEQFF
TRBJ2-1 - 14 TRBV19 CASSRGTSGREQFF
TRBJ1-3 few 18 TRBV11-2 CASSLASFGPGVGNTIYF
TRBJ1-2 - 14 TRBV13 CASSQRQGGSGYTF
TRBJ1-2 - 18 TRBV27 CASSSTPRPTGANYGYTF
TRBJ1-5 - 15 TRBV28 CASSLSLSGNQPQHF
TRBJ2-7 - 11 TRBV10-3 CAISEHDEQYF
TRBJ2-3 - 18 TRBV6-4 CASSPGLLAGGSTDTQYF
TRBJ2-7 - 14 TRBV20-1 CSASPSGTSYEQYF
TRBJ2-1 - 15 TRBV14 CASSPLGGPFNEQFF
TRBJ1-2 - 15 TRBV28 CASSLGPGEGYGYTF
TRBJ1-2 - 14 TRBV7-3 CASSFGTANYGYTF
TRBJ1-2 few 14 TRBV28 CASSSTGGSFGYTF
TRBJ2-5 once 13 TRBV11-3 CASSPGPRETQYF
TRBJ1-1 - 17 TRBV4-2 CASSQALGAGVNTEAFF
TRBJ2-1 - 16 TRBV19 CASSIRLAGVGNEQFF
TRBJ1-2 - 13 TRBV28 CASSFTEGYGYTF
TRBJ1-5 - 13 TRBV5-8 CASGQGIYQPQHF
TRBJ1-1 - 15 TRBV18 CASSPPAGGDTEAFF
TRBJ1-1 once 15 TRBV9 CASSATGLSNTEAFF
TRBJ2-7 - 13 TRBV5-4 CASSLTGVSVQYF
TRBJ1-3 - 16 TRBV3-1/TRBV3-2 CASSQAGSGGGNTIYF
TRBJ2-1 - 15 TRBV11-1 CASNQQASSYNEQFF
TRBJ1-4 - 16 TRBV5-1 CASSPGQPSTNEKLFF
TRBJ1-1 - 14 TRBV28 CATYRGTGNTEAFF
TRBJ1-2 - 16 TRBV25-1 CASSDERTGAAGGYTF
TRBJ2-1 - 15 TRBV9 CASSATSAAGVEQFF
TRBJ2-5 few 11 TRBV3-1/TRBV3-2 CASSLNGGQYF
TRBJ1-5 - 16 TRBV25-1 CASSEAVRVSNQPQHF
TRBJ1-1 - 16 TRBV6-1 CASSEATGGRGTEAFF